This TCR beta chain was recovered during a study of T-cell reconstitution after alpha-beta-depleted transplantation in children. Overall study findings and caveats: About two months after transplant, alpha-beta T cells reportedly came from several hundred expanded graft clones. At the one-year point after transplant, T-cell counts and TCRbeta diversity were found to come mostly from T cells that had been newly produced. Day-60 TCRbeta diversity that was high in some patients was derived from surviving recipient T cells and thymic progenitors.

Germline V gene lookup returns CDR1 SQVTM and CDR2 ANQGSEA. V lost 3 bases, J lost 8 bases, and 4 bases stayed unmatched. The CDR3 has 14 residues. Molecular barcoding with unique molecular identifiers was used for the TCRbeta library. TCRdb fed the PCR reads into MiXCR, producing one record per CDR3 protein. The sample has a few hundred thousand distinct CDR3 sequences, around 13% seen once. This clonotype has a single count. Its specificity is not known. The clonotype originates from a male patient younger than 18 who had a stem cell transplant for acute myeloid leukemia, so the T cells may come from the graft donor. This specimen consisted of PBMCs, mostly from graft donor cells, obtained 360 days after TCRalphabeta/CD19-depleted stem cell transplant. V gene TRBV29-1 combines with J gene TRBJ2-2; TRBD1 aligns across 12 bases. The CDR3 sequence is CSVERDRGRGELFF. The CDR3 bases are TGCAGCGTTGAGCGGGACAGGGGGCGTGGGGAGCTGTTTTTT.